The source of this T cell receptor (beta chain) is a study of low-dose radiotherapy and immunotherapy resistance in tumors. Study at large: With 1 Gy per fraction every two weeks, Cohort 2 accumulated 13 Gy across 26 weeks.

Germline CDR1 reads LNHDA; CDR2 reads SQIVND (reference sequence). The CDR3 spans 13 residues. V lost 10 bases and J lost 3, with 13 bases in between. With TRAV- and TRBV-specific primers, first-strand cDNA was made, covering the alpha and beta chains. With a V-primer adapter and a constant-region primer, TCRs were amplified for 20 to 25 PCR cycles. In vitro transcription served to amplify the mRNA that had been isolated. TCRdb redid the calling of the reads with MiXCR, one entry per CDR3 protein. The table lists approximately 9,800 distinct CDR3 sequences, 40% to 50% of them singletons. Each donor was administered nivolumab, ipilimumab, aspirin, low-dose cyclophosphamide and low-dose radiotherapy. Patients deemed eligible presented with advanced solid tumors lacking tumor-infiltrating lymphocytes.

The chain joins TRBV19 to TRBJ1-5; D remains unclear. The receptor's source is a human donor with advanced metastatic prostate, ovarian, gallbladder or colorectal cancer (not recorded which). This table probably holds off-target reads from a library built for another chain. Here the CDR3 DNA reads TGTGCCACCACCAACCCGCTCAATCAGCCCCAGCATTTT. Its protein product is CATTNPLNQPQHF.